This T cell receptor (beta chain) was obtained from a study of T cells in Graves' hyperthyroidism and ophthalmopathy. Study-wide results and limits: Ophthalmopathy was predicted by the model a median of roughly 6 months ahead of onset. The majority of expanded thyroid clonotypes above 0.001 also appeared in blood.

The V end was cut by 5 bases, the J end by 1 base, with 19 bases between. The CDR3 sequence is 17 residues long. Germline CDR1 is ENHRY and CDR2 is SYGVKD. Amplification of TCR beta CDR3 regions was performed using RNA transcripts as template. The TCR CDR3 was amplified in a first-round RT-PCR using the HTBI primer set. TCRdb reprocessed the multiplex PCR reads via MiXCR and lists one record per CDR3 protein. The sample shows about 290,000 distinct CDR3 sequences, around a fifth of them seen only once. This clonotype was picked up a small number of times. What it binds is not known. This chain links TRBV10-3 with TRBJ2-3; D perhaps matches TRBD2 (5 bases). The TCR originated in a man in his forties or fifties with Graves' ophthalmopathy. Sequenced input: blood. The CDR3 DNA is TGTGCCATCAGTTCCGACACCGGTGGTAGCGGCACAGATACGCAGTATTTT. Its translation: CAISSDTGGSGTDTQYF.